This T cell receptor (beta chain) was retrieved from a study of CD8+CD57+ T cells in acquired aplastic anemia. Study information: DNA from sorted CD4+ and CD8+ cells averaged roughly 3.2 ug. Study outcomes and limitations: It was found that approximately 29 CD8+ CDR3 sequences were shared between patients and controls.

About this clonotype: Its target is not known.

The CDR3 consists of 13 residues. The germline V and J ends were trimmed by 10 bases and 1 base, with 12 bases remaining between them. Germline V gives CDR1 LNHDA, CDR2 SQIVND (reference sequence). Patients picked for sequencing had shown CD8+CD57+ cell expansion detected by flow cytometry. There were no patients without severe acquired aplastic anemia. Therapy had not been given to patients before blood sampling. CDR3 and TCR beta VDJ profiling relied on genomic DNA as the template. TCRdb independently ran MiXCR on the reads; one entry per CDR3 protein. Of roughly 240,000 distinct CDR3 sequences listed, around half are singletons.

This receptor was taken from a human donor with aplastic anemia. The chain joins TRBV19 to TRBJ2-3; a possible D gene is TRBD2 (6 bases). Sequences were obtained from sorted CD4+, CD8+, or CD8+CD57+ T cells (not recorded which) from PBMCs. The DNA of the CDR3 is TGTGCCACCGGGGGAGAGGGCACAGATACGCAGTATTTT. Translated, it gives CATGGEGTDTQYF.